These T cell receptor beta chains were read from a single sample in a study of PD-1 blockade in classical Hodgkin lymphoma. TCRdb's table, derived via immunoSEQ multiplex PCR, lists solely in-frame clones and lacks some. The profile covers 13,000 to 15,000 clones, with approximately 60% appearing a single time and approximately 11% taken by the ten largest. The specimen comprised peripheral blood mononuclear cells (PBMCs), sampled at baseline. The receptors here all came from a human donor with classical Hodgkin lymphoma. Each CDR3 is given with its conserved first and last residue. A D gene is named only where the DNA matches it firmly. Size is omitted from some rows. Given values are once, few, many or a class for expanded clones.

size	V	D	J	CDR3	DNA
few	TRBV4-2	NA	TRBJ2-3	CASGPPGRSSTGDPTDTQYF	TGTGCCAGCGGCCCCCCGGGGCGGTCTTCCACCGGGGACCCCACAGATACGCAGTATTTT
NA	TRBV21-1	NA	TRBJ2-7	CASSKEVTSEGYEQYF	TGTGCCAGCAGCAAAGAGGTGACTAGCGAGGGGTACGAGCAGTACTTC
NA	TRBV5-6	NA	TRBJ1-4	CASSATTTNEKLFF	TGTGCCAGCAGCGCTACAACAACTAATGAAAAACTGTTTTTT
NA	TRBV5-6	TRBD1	TRBJ2-3	CASSRTGIPDTQYF	TGTGCCAGCAGCCGGACAGGGATCCCAGATACGCAGTATTTT
NA	TRBV7-9	NA	TRBJ1-1	CASSLELTFF	TGTGCCAGCAGCTTAGAACTGACTTTCTTT
NA	TRBV5-1	TRBD2	TRBJ2-7	CASSSSGGGSYEQYF	TGCGCCAGCAGCTCGAGCGGGGGTGGGTCCTACGAGCAGTACTTC
NA	TRBV5-4	TRBD2	TRBJ2-7	CASSYSGRGTYEQYF	TGTGCCAGCAGCTACAGCGGGAGGGGAACCTACGAGCAGTACTTC
NA	TRBV7-8	NA	TRBJ2-7	CASSLESGPAYEQYF	TGTGCCAGCAGCTTAGAGTCTGGACCAGCCTACGAGCAGTACTTC
NA	TRBV28	NA	TRBJ1-6	CASSLLWGASPLHF	TGTGCCAGCAGTTTATTGTGGGGGGCTTCACCCCTCCACTTT
NA	TRBV5-4	NA	TRBJ2-2	CASSSRVSNTGELFF	TGTGCCAGCAGCTCCAGGGTATCGAACACCGGGGAGCTGTTTTTT
NA	TRBV6-1	TRBD1	TRBJ1-5	CASSSTGRQPQHF	TGTGCCAGCAGCTCGACAGGGAGACAGCCCCAGCATTTT
NA	TRBV7-3	NA	TRBJ1-6	CASSVSNNSPLHF	TGTGCCAGCAGCGTTTCGAATAATTCACCCCTCCACTTT
NA	TRBV5-1	NA	TRBJ2-2	CASSQQGSGELFF	TGCGCCAGCAGCCAACAGGGTTCCGGGGAGCTGTTTTTT
NA	TRBV2	TRBD2	TRBJ2-7	CASRSGLAVSYEQYF	TGTGCCAGCAGGTCCGGACTAGCGGTATCCTACGAGCAGTACTTC
NA	TRBV19	NA	TRBJ1-4	CASSIEGRRTNEKLFF	TGTGCCAGTAGTATTGAAGGGAGGAGGACTAATGAAAAACTGTTTTTT
few	TRBV21-1	NA	TRBJ1-5	CASSSRQVHGPRNQPQHF	TGTGCCAGCAGCTCGCGACAGGTCCATGGGCCGCGCAATCAGCCCCAGCATTTT
NA	TRBV19	NA	TRBJ1-5	CAMLQRSNQPQHF	TGTGCCATGCTACAGCGTAGCAATCAGCCCCAGCATTTT
NA	TRBV7-2	NA	TRBJ2-5	CASSLTGTARTQYF	TGTGCCAGCAGCTTAACCGGGACCGCCAGGACCCAGTACTTC
NA	TRBV29-1	NA	TRBJ1-2	CSVVYPGTYGYTF	TGCAGCGTTGTTTACCCGGGGACCTATGGCTACACCTTC
NA	TRBV5-1	NA	TRBJ2-6	CASSLQTDLSGANVLTF	TGCGCCAGCAGCTTGCAGACGGATCTCTCTGGGGCCAACGTCCTGACTTTC
NA	TRBV27	NA	TRBJ2-7	CASRGTSSSYEQYF	TGTGCCAGCCGGGGCACTTCGAGCTCCTACGAGCAGTACTTC
NA	TRBV15	NA	TRBJ1-1	CATSREQLNTEAFF	TGTGCCACCAGCAGAGAACAGCTGAACACTGAAGCTTTCTTT
NA	TRBV19	TRBD2	TRBJ2-3	CASNPGGADTQYF	TGTGCCAGTAACCCCGGGGGGGCAGATACGCAGTATTTT
once	TRBV5-6	TRBD1	TRBJ2-7	CASSFFVGQAYEQYF	TGTGCCAGCAGCTTCTTTGTGGGACAGGCCTACGAGCAGTACTTC
NA	TRBV6-1	NA	TRBJ2-3	CASSEAKKFRQGTDTQYF	TGTGCCAGCAGTGAAGCGAAAAAGTTTCGGCAGGGCACAGATACGCAGTATTTT
few	TRBV7-8	NA	TRBJ1-2	CASSSITNYGYTF	TGTGCCAGCAGCTCCATTACTAACTATGGCTACACCTTC
few	TRBV7-9	TRBD2	TRBJ2-3	CASSLTSGFTDTQYF	TGTGCCAGCAGCTTGACTAGCGGGTTCACAGATACGCAGTATTTT
NA	TRBV5-1	NA	TRBJ2-5	CASKSGAGPRQETQYF	TGCGCCAGCAAGTCGGGGGCAGGGCCGAGACAAGAGACCCAGTACTTC
once	TRBV2	TRBD1	TRBJ1-2	CASSRTGGLNYGYTF	TGTGCCAGCAGTAGGACAGGGGGTCTTAACTATGGCTACACCTTC
NA	TRBV6-5	NA	TRBJ2-2	CASSYYGGNTGELFF	TGTGCCAGCAGTTACTACGGGGGTAACACCGGGGAGCTGTTTTTT
medium-sized	TRBV2	NA	TRBJ1-2	CASSELLPFNYGYTF	TGTGCCAGCAGTGAGTTACTTCCTTTTAACTATGGCTACACCTTC
NA	TRBV10-3	TRBD2	TRBJ2-2	CASGLAGGRSGELFF	TGTGCCAGCGGACTAGCGGGAGGGCGGAGCGGGGAGCTGTTTTTT
NA	TRBV5-1	TRBD2	TRBJ2-1	CASSYKREGYNEQFF	TGCGCCAGCAGCTATAAGCGGGAGGGCTACAATGAGCAGTTCTTC
NA	TRBV4-2	NA	TRBJ2-6	CASSQGTGANVLTF	TGTGCCAGCAGCCAAGGCACAGGGGCCAACGTCCTGACTTTC
NA	TRBV2	NA	TRBJ1-5	CASSEVWNPESQPQHF	TGTGCCAGCAGTGAAGTTTGGAATCCAGAAAGTCAGCCCCAGCATTTT
NA	TRBV27	TRBD2	TRBJ2-7	CASSLFAGGDEQYF	TGTGCCAGCAGTTTATTCGCCGGGGGGGACGAGCAGTACTTC
once	TRBV4-1	NA	TRBJ2-4	CASSQAPGIQYF	TGCGCCAGCAGCCAAGCGCCCGGCATTCAGTACTTC
NA	TRBV10-3	NA	TRBJ2-3	CAISEGETGTDTQYF	TGTGCCATCAGTGAAGGGGAAACGGGCACAGATACGCAGTATTTT
NA	TRBV15	NA	TRBJ2-7	CATSRGGRAGTYEQYF	TGTGCCACCAGCAGAGGAGGGCGGGCGGGAACCTACGAGCAGTACTTC
NA	TRBV4-2	TRBD1	TRBJ2-7	CASSPSGTGLYEQYF	TGTGCCAGCAGCCCTTCCGGGACAGGGTTATACGAGCAGTACTTC